This entry features one T cell receptor beta chain sequence. V lost 4 bases, J lost 0 bases, and 11 bases lay in between. This CDR3 is 15 amino acids long. The germline gives CDR1 SGHRS, CDR2 YFSETQ. This specimen belongs to a study of blood T cell repertoires in COVID-19. In the authors' workflow: Reference gene primer amplification yielded estimated nucleated cell counts. TCRdb's table, derived via immunoSEQ multiplex PCR, lists solely in-frame clones and lacks some. That table gives V, J and clone size, and the DNA gave D and trimming. In the table there are a few hundred thousand clones, around 87% of which are singletons.

The chain couples TRBV5-1 to TRBJ2-1, with D perhaps TRBD1 (5 bases). The sequence came from a man aged 55 to 69 with acute or convalescent COVID-19. Source material: peripheral blood. CDR3 in DNA: TGCGCCAGCAGCCCCGACAGTAGCTCCTACAATGAGCAGTTCTTC. Translation gives CASSPDSSSYNEQFF.